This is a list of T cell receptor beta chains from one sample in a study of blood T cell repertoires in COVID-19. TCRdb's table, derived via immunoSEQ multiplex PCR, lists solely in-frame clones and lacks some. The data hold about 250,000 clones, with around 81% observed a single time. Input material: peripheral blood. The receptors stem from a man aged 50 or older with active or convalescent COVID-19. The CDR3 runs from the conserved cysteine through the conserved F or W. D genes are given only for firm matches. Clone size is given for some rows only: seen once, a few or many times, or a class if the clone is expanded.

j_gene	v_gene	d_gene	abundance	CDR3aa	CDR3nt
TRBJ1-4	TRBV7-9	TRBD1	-	CASSWGTQGDGEKLFF	TGTGCCAGCAGCTGGGGCACACAGGGGGACGGTGAAAAACTGTTTTTT
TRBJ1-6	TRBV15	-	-	CATSRDRDYSYNSPLHF	TGTGCCACCAGCAGAGACCGGGACTACTCCTATAATTCACCCCTCCACTTT
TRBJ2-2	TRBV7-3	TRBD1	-	CASSFRGRNTGELFF	TGTGCCAGCAGCTTCAGGGGGCGTAACACCGGGGAGCTGTTTTTT
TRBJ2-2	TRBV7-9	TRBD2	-	CASSPAGGTGELFF	TGTGCCAGCAGCCCGGCCGGGGGGACCGGGGAGCTGTTTTTT
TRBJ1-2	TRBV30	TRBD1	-	CAWSRDRPRGYTF	TGTGCCTGGAGCCGGGACAGGCCACGCGGCTACACCTTC
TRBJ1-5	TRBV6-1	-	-	CASSESPGQKPQHF	TGTGCCAGCAGTGAAAGCCCAGGGCAAAAGCCCCAGCATTTT
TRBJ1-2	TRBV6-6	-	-	CASRSGQFNYGYTF	TGTGCCAGCAGATCCGGACAGTTTAACTATGGCTACACCTTC
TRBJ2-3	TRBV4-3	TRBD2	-	CASSQAASGGASDTQYF	TGCGCCAGCAGCCAGGCCGCTAGCGGGGGGGCATCAGATACGCAGTATTTT
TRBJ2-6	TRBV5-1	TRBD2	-	CASSSGLAGPGANVLTF	TGCGCCAGCAGCAGCGGACTAGCGGGGCCTGGGGCCAACGTCCTGACTTTC
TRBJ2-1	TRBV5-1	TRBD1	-	CASSLTGGEVNEQFF	TGCGCCAGCAGCTTGACAGGGGGCGAGGTAAATGAGCAGTTCTTC
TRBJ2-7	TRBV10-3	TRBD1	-	CAINTDRVREQYF	TGTGCCATCAACACAGACAGGGTTAGGGAGCAGTACTTC
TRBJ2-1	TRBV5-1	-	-	CASSFGGVGSYNEQFF	TGCGCCAGCAGCTTCGGAGGGGTTGGCTCCTACAATGAGCAGTTCTTC
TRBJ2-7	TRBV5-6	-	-	CASSLGVAEQYF	TGTGCCAGCAGCTTGGGCGTCGCCGAGCAGTACTTC
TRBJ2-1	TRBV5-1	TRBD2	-	CASSTSGGAIDEQFF	TGCGCCAGCAGCACAAGCGGGGGGGCCATCGATGAGCAGTTCTTC
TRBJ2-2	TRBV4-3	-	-	CASSQDVRGSNTGELFF	TGCGCCAGCAGCCAAGATGTTCGGGGATCAAACACCGGGGAGCTGTTTTTT
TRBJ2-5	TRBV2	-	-	CASSEASKETQYF	TGTGCCAGCAGTGAGGCCTCGAAAGAGACCCAGTACTTC
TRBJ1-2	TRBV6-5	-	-	CASSFQGTYGYTF	TGTGCCAGCAGCTTCCAGGGGACCTATGGCTACACCTTC
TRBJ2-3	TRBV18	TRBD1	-	CASSRQGEPWADTQYF	TGTGCCAGCTCACGCCAGGGGGAACCCTGGGCAGATACGCAGTATTTT
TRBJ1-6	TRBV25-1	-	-	CASSDPITGSNSPLHF	TGTGCCAGCAGTGACCCTATCACAGGGAGCAATTCACCCCTCCACTTT
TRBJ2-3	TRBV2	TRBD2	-	CASARGGSTDTQYF	TGTGCCAGCGCGCGGGGGGGAAGCACAGATACGCAGTATTTT
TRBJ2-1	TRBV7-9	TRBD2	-	CASSLAGRGYSYNEQFF	TGTGCCAGCAGCTTAGCGGGGCGGGGGTACTCCTACAATGAGCAGTTCTTC
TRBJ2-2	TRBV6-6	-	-	CASSYPGRGTGELFF	TGTGCCAGCAGTTATCCCGGCAGGGGCACCGGGGAGCTGTTTTTT
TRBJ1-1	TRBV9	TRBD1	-	CASSVGTGNTEAFF	TGTGCCAGCAGCGTGGGGACAGGGAACACTGAAGCTTTCTTT
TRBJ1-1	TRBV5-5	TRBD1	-	CASSLQGGLTNTEAFF	TGTGCCAGCAGCCTCCAGGGGGGTTTGACGAACACTGAAGCTTTCTTT
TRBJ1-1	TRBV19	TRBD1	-	CASSPSGTVMNTEAFF	TGTGCCAGTAGTCCCTCTGGGACAGTTATGAACACTGAAGCTTTCTTT
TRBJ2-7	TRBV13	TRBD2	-	CASSLSGGPNEQYF	TGTGCCAGCAGCTTATCGGGGGGTCCTAACGAGCAGTACTTC
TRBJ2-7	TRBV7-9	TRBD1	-	CASSAGRGQARGEQYF	TGTGCCAGCAGCGCCGGCCGAGGACAGGCCAGGGGCGAGCAGTACTTC
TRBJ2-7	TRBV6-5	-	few	CASTNSYSYEQYF	TGTGCCAGCACGAACAGCTATTCCTACGAGCAGTACTTC
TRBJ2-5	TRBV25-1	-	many	CASSEYRGQETQYF	TGTGCCAGCAGTGAGTACCGGGGCCAAGAGACCCAGTACTTC
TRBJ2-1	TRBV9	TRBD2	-	CASSVALAGGSYNEQFF	TGTGCCAGCAGCGTAGCATTAGCGGGGGGATCCTACAATGAGCAGTTCTTC
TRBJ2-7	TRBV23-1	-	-	CASSPDPCDRLLYEQYF	TGCGCCAGCAGTCCCGACCCCTGTGACAGGCTCCTCTACGAGCAGTACTTC
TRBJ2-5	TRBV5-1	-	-	CASSYSDSQETQYF	TGCGCCAGCAGCTACTCGGACAGCCAAGAGACCCAGTACTTC
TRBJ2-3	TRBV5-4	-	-	CASSLEGFGTQYF	TGTGCCAGCAGCTTGGAGGGGTTCGGTACGCAGTATTTT
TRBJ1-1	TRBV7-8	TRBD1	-	CASSLGSGGYTEAFF	TGTGCCAGCAGCTTAGGGTCAGGGGGCTACACTGAAGCTTTCTTT
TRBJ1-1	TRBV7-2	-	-	CASSLGVQRENTEAFF	TGTGCCAGCAGCTTAGGAGTTCAAAGGGAGAATACTGAAGCTTTCTTT
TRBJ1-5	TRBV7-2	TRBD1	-	CASSSTGGNQPQHF	TGTGCCAGCAGCTCCACAGGGGGCAATCAGCCCCAGCATTTT
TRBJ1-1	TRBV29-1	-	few	CSVERGGNTEAFF	TGCAGCGTTGAGCGGGGAGGGAACACTGAAGCTTTCTTT
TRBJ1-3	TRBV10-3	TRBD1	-	CAIWAGGTSGNTIYF	TGTGCCATCTGGGCAGGGGGAACGTCTGGAAACACCATATATTTT
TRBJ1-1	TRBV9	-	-	CASSPLLNTEAFF	TGTGCCAGCAGCCCCCTCTTGAACACTGAAGCTTTCTTT
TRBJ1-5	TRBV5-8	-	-	CASSSERGNQPQHF	TGTGCCAGCAGCTCAGAACGGGGAAATCAGCCCCAGCATTTT
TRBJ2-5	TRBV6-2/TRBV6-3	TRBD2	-	CASSQGLAVQETQYF	TGTGCCAGCAGTCAGGGACTAGCGGTACAAGAGACCCAGTACTTC
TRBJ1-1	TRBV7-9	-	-	CASSSRGTEAFF	TGTGCCAGCAGCTCCAGGGGCACTGAAGCTTTCTTT
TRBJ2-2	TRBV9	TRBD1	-	CASSVRGQAGELFF	TGTGCCAGCAGCGTCAGGGGGCAGGCCGGGGAGCTGTTTTTT
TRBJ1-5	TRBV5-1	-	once	CASSLAPNQPQHF	TGCGCCAGCAGCTTGGCCCCTAATCAGCCCCAGCATTTT
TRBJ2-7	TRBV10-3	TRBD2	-	CAISISGSGGYEQYF	TGTGCCATCAGTATCTCCGGCTCCGGGGGGTACGAGCAGTACTTC
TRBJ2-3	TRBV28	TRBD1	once	CASSLPGQSTDTQYF	TGTGCCAGCAGTTTACCGGGACAGAGCACAGATACGCAGTATTTT
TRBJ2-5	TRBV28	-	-	CASSLVGNLGETQYF	TGTGCCAGCAGTCTTGTCGGGAACCTGGGGGAGACCCAGTACTTC
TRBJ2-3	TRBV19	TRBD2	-	CASSGRGRGDTQYF	TGTGCCAGTTCAGGGCGGGGGAGGGGAGATACGCAGTATTTT
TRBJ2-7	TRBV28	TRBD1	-	CASSLGGQASYEQYF	TGTGCCAGCAGCCTAGGGGGACAGGCCTCCTACGAGCAGTACTTC
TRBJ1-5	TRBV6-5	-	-	CASSYQVSLNQPQHF	TGTGCCAGCAGTTACCAAGTTAGTCTTAATCAGCCCCAGCATTTT
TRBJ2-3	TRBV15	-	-	CATSRMAADTQYF	TGTGCCACCAGCAGGATGGCAGCAGATACGCAGTATTTT
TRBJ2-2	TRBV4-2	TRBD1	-	CASSQEGTGAAGELFF	TGTGCCAGCAGCCAAGAAGGGACAGGGGCAGCCGGGGAGCTGTTTTTT
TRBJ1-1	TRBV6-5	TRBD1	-	CASSPGQSKAFF	TGTGCCAGCAGCCCGGGACAGAGTAAAGCTTTCTTT